This is a list of T cell receptor beta chains from one sample in a study of blood T cells in healthy people across ages. TCRdb passed the 5' RACE reads through MiXCR, listing each CDR3 protein once. In the table there are about 680,000 distinct CDR3 sequences, approximately 50% of which are singletons. Sequenced material: blood. The receptor set was obtained from a woman between 55 and 75 years old in good health. The CDR3 runs from the conserved cysteine through the conserved F or W. Fields, in order: V gene, CDR3 length, CDR3 protein.

TRBV9,14,CASSVDRSDSGYTF
TRBV18,16,CASSPPDGYSTDTQYF
TRBV29-1,11,CSVGTGYGYTF
TRBV6-2/TRBV6-3,15,CASSYRSASYNEQFF
TRBV4-3,15,CASSQGPSNPYEQYF
TRBV7-2,14,CASSLGRFYNEQYF
TRBV5-1,16,CASSLSSLAGIDEQFF
TRBV20-1,14,CSARDQGTSYEQYF
TRBV4-3,15,CASSQGQGGYNEQFF
TRBV6-2/TRBV6-3,12,CASSYPPGEQYF
TRBV7-9,15,CASSLDIRLGETQYF
TRBV12-3/TRBV12-4,15,CASSLGGQGRSGYTF
TRBV9,15,CASSPGTGEVYEQYF
TRBV27,15,CASRTRLAGSDTQYF
TRBV30,12,CAWGDPTYEQYF
TRBV4-3,15,CASSQDTRAAGELFF
TRBV28,15,CASSSTGDSSYEQYF
TRBV7-2,17,CASSLVGTSGSANTQYF
TRBV4-3,14,CASSHEIYTDTQYF
TRBV7-3,14,CASSLISTPNEQFF